Listed below are T cell receptor beta chains from one sample, sequenced in a study of blood T cell repertoires in COVID-19. Only in-frame clones appear in the TCRdb table, and some are missing; sequencing was by immunoSEQ multiplex PCR. Of roughly 500,000 clones in the sample, around 85% were seen once. Sample: peripheral blood. All receptors derive from a human donor in a cohort sampled during active COVID-19. Each CDR3 is given with its conserved first and last residue. The order of the fields is J gene, CDR3 length, clone size, V gene, D gene, CDR3 DNA, CDR3 protein. D genes are given only for firm matches. Clone size is given for some rows only: seen once, a few or many times, or a class if the clone is expanded.

j_gene: TRBJ1-5
len: 16
abundance: .
v_gene: TRBV6-1
d_gene: TRBD1
CDR3nt: TGTGCCAGCAGTGAAGCCGCTAGACAGGGAGGTCAGCCCCAGCATTTT
CDR3aa: CASSEAARQGGQPQHF

j_gene: TRBJ2-1
len: 14
abundance: .
v_gene: TRBV19
d_gene: TRBD1
CDR3nt: TGTGCCAGTAGCAGTCGGACAGGGTGGAATGAGCAGTTCTTC
CDR3aa: CASSSRTGWNEQFF

j_gene: TRBJ2-5
len: 14
abundance: .
v_gene: TRBV27
d_gene: .
CDR3nt: TGTGCCAGCAGTTATTCAGGGTCTAAAGAGACCCAGTACTTC
CDR3aa: CASSYSGSKETQYF

j_gene: TRBJ2-5
len: 17
abundance: .
v_gene: TRBV15
d_gene: .
CDR3nt: TGTGCCACCAGCAGAGATCTAGGTCAGATAGGCCGGGAGACCCAGTACTTC
CDR3aa: CATSRDLGQIGRETQYF

j_gene: TRBJ1-1
len: 15
abundance: .
v_gene: TRBV27
d_gene: .
CDR3nt: TGTGCCAGCAGTTTCTCTCTGGGGGGTTTTACTGAAGCTTTCTTT
CDR3aa: CASSFSLGGFTEAFF

j_gene: TRBJ1-1
len: 14
abundance: .
v_gene: TRBV6-2/TRBV6-3
d_gene: .
CDR3nt: TGTGCCAGCAGTTACTCTCGGGGGAACACTGAAGCTTTCTTT
CDR3aa: CASSYSRGNTEAFF

j_gene: TRBJ2-1
len: 15
abundance: .
v_gene: TRBV6-5
d_gene: .
CDR3nt: TGTGCCAGCACTCTGACAGCCCCGGCCTACAATGAGCAGTTCTTC
CDR3aa: CASTLTAPAYNEQFF

j_gene: TRBJ2-2
len: 15
abundance: .
v_gene: TRBV19
d_gene: .
CDR3nt: TGTGCCAGTAGTACGGACAGCCGGTACACCGGGGAGCTGTTTTTT
CDR3aa: CASSTDSRYTGELFF

j_gene: TRBJ1-3
len: 15
abundance: .
v_gene: TRBV4-1
d_gene: .
CDR3nt: TGCGCCAGCAGCCCCCTCACGGTATCTGGAAACACCATATATTTT
CDR3aa: CASSPLTVSGNTIYF

j_gene: TRBJ2-3
len: 16
abundance: .
v_gene: TRBV30
d_gene: TRBD1
CDR3nt: TGTGCCTGGACGCCCTTGACAGGGGGCTGGACAGATACGCAGTATTTT
CDR3aa: CAWTPLTGGWTDTQYF

j_gene: TRBJ1-6
len: 16
abundance: .
v_gene: TRBV11-2
d_gene: .
CDR3nt: TGTGCCAGCAGCTCGCCAAAACAGGGTACTTGGTCACCCCTCCACTTT
CDR3aa: CASSSPKQGTWSPLHF

j_gene: TRBJ2-5
len: 17
abundance: .
v_gene: TRBV28
d_gene: .
CDR3nt: TGTGCCAGCAGTTCCCCCCGGGGCAGGGGGGAACAAGAGACCCAGTACTTC
CDR3aa: CASSSPRGRGEQETQYF

j_gene: TRBJ2-3
len: 14
abundance: once
v_gene: TRBV19
d_gene: .
CDR3nt: TGTGCCAGTAGTATAGATCGAGGGACAGATACGCAGTATTTT
CDR3aa: CASSIDRGTDTQYF

j_gene: TRBJ2-4
len: 17
abundance: .
v_gene: TRBV19
d_gene: TRBD2
CDR3nt: TGTGCCAGTAGTGGCGGGAGTGTTCCCGCGGCCAAAAACATTCAGTACTTC
CDR3aa: CASSGGSVPAAKNIQYF

j_gene: TRBJ1-2
len: 15
abundance: .
v_gene: TRBV4-2
d_gene: .
CDR3nt: TGTGCCAGCAGCCAAGTCGTAACAGGGCGAGATGGCTACACCTTC
CDR3aa: CASSQVVTGRDGYTF

j_gene: TRBJ1-2
len: 16
abundance: .
v_gene: TRBV19
d_gene: .
CDR3nt: TGTGCCAGTAGTATAATCCGGGGGGCAATTCTCTATGGCTACACCTTC
CDR3aa: CASSIIRGAILYGYTF

j_gene: TRBJ2-1
len: 14
abundance: .
v_gene: TRBV27
d_gene: .
CDR3nt: TGTGCCAGCAGTTGGGGCGGACGTAACAATGAGCAGTTCTTC
CDR3aa: CASSWGGRNNEQFF

j_gene: TRBJ2-3
len: 12
abundance: .
v_gene: TRBV6-5
d_gene: TRBD1
CDR3nt: TGTGCCAAAGGACAGGGGACAGATACGCAGTATTTT
CDR3aa: CAKGQGTDTQYF

j_gene: TRBJ2-3
len: 14
abundance: .
v_gene: TRBV5-5
d_gene: .
CDR3nt: TGTGCCAGCAGCGAGCGGGTTTGGGCAGATACGCAGTATTTT
CDR3aa: CASSERVWADTQYF

j_gene: TRBJ2-7
len: 13
abundance: once
v_gene: TRBV14
d_gene: .
CDR3nt: TGTGCCAGCAGCCAAGATTTGAGGACCGGGGGTGACTTC
CDR3aa: CASSQDLRTGGDF

j_gene: TRBJ1-1
len: 16
abundance: .
v_gene: TRBV7-3
d_gene: .
CDR3nt: TGTGCCAGCAGCTGGGGCAATCTGATCGAGGACACTGAAGCTTTCTTT
CDR3aa: CASSWGNLIEDTEAFF

j_gene: TRBJ2-7
len: 16
abundance: .
v_gene: TRBV28
d_gene: TRBD1
CDR3nt: TGTGCCAGCAGCTCCCTTGACAGGGGGCCTTCCTACGAGCAGTACTTC
CDR3aa: CASSSLDRGPSYEQYF

j_gene: TRBJ2-1
len: 11
abundance: .
v_gene: TRBV25-1
d_gene: .
CDR3nt: TGTGCCATCAGCAGGGGAAATGAGCAGTTCTTC
CDR3aa: CAISRGNEQFF

j_gene: TRBJ1-1
len: 16
abundance: .
v_gene: TRBV18
d_gene: TRBD1
CDR3nt: TGTGCCAGCTCACCACCCTGGACAGGCGGGAACACTGAAGCTTTCTTT
CDR3aa: CASSPPWTGGNTEAFF

j_gene: TRBJ1-1
len: 12
abundance: .
v_gene: TRBV30
d_gene: TRBD1
CDR3nt: TGTGCCTGGAGTCCAGGGGGCACTGAAGCTTTCTTT
CDR3aa: CAWSPGGTEAFF

j_gene: TRBJ1-4
len: 14
abundance: .
v_gene: TRBV5-1
d_gene: .
CDR3nt: TGCGCCAGCAGCTTAGGGGGGAGGGATGAAAAACTGTTTTTT
CDR3aa: CASSLGGRDEKLFF

j_gene: TRBJ2-3
len: 15
abundance: .
v_gene: TRBV10-1
d_gene: .
CDR3nt: TGCGCCAGCAGTGAGACGGTCACTAGCACAGATACGCAGTATTTT
CDR3aa: CASSETVTSTDTQYF

j_gene: TRBJ2-7
len: 16
abundance: .
v_gene: TRBV3-1/TRBV3-2
d_gene: TRBD2
CDR3nt: TGTGCCAGCAGCCCAGCCGGACTAGCGGGAATCTACGAGCAGTACTTC
CDR3aa: CASSPAGLAGIYEQYF

j_gene: TRBJ2-5
len: 14
abundance: .
v_gene: TRBV7-7
d_gene: .
CDR3nt: TGTGCTAGCAGTCATGGACAGTACAAAGAGACCCAGTACTTC
CDR3aa: CASSHGQYKETQYF

j_gene: TRBJ2-5
len: 17
abundance: .
v_gene: TRBV5-4
d_gene: TRBD2
CDR3nt: TGTGCCAGCAGCGGAGGACTAGCGGGGCCGGGCGTGAAGACCCAGTACTTC
CDR3aa: CASSGGLAGPGVKTQYF

j_gene: TRBJ1-4
len: 15
abundance: .
v_gene: TRBV21-1
d_gene: .
CDR3nt: TGTGCCAGCAATGGGGCCATGGACAGGGATGAAAAACTGTTTTTT
CDR3aa: CASNGAMDRDEKLFF

j_gene: TRBJ1-1
len: 15
abundance: .
v_gene: TRBV7-2
d_gene: TRBD1
CDR3nt: TGTGCCAGCAGCTCGCAGGGACAGCTAAACACTGAAGCTTTCTTT
CDR3aa: CASSSQGQLNTEAFF

j_gene: TRBJ1-3
len: 12
abundance: .
v_gene: TRBV10-3
d_gene: .
CDR3nt: TGTGCCATCAGTGAGACCCAGGACACCATATATTTT
CDR3aa: CAISETQDTIYF

j_gene: TRBJ2-1
len: 16
abundance: .
v_gene: TRBV7-8
d_gene: .
CDR3nt: TGTGCCAGCAGCCCCGCGCGGCGCCTCTCTTACAATGAGCAGTTCTTC
CDR3aa: CASSPARRLSYNEQFF

j_gene: TRBJ2-5
len: 12
abundance: .
v_gene: TRBV28
d_gene: .
CDR3nt: TGTGCCAGCAGTTCCGTCCAAGAGACCCAGTACTTC
CDR3aa: CASSSVQETQYF

j_gene: TRBJ2-5
len: 12
abundance: few
v_gene: TRBV11-2
d_gene: .
CDR3nt: TGTGCCAGCAGCTTAGATTCGGGGACCCAGTACTTC
CDR3aa: CASSLDSGTQYF

j_gene: TRBJ2-6
len: 18
abundance: .
v_gene: TRBV6-2/TRBV6-3
d_gene: TRBD1
CDR3nt: TGTGCCAGCAGCTTAGGGACAGGCGGAATTTTAGGGGCCAACGTCCTGACTTTC
CDR3aa: CASSLGTGGILGANVLTF

j_gene: TRBJ1-1
len: 13
abundance: .
v_gene: TRBV18
d_gene: TRBD1
CDR3nt: TGTGCCAGTCAGCCGGGACAGGGTACTGAAGCTTTCTTT
CDR3aa: CASQPGQGTEAFF

j_gene: TRBJ2-2
len: 14
abundance: few
v_gene: TRBV27
d_gene: TRBD2
CDR3nt: TGTGCCAGCAGGTTCAGCGGGAGGGGCGGGGAGCTGTTTTTT
CDR3aa: CASRFSGRGGELFF

j_gene: TRBJ1-2
len: 16
abundance: .
v_gene: TRBV5-8
d_gene: .
CDR3nt: TGTGCCAGCAGCGCACCGGGCAGGGTGGGGAACTATGGCTACACCTTC
CDR3aa: CASSAPGRVGNYGYTF

j_gene: TRBJ2-1
len: 15
abundance: .
v_gene: TRBV6-5
d_gene: .
CDR3nt: TGTGCCAGCAGTACGAACACGGCCGGGGTCAATGAGCAGTTCTTC
CDR3aa: CASSTNTAGVNEQFF

j_gene: TRBJ1-4
len: 14
abundance: .
v_gene: TRBV6-5
d_gene: .
CDR3nt: TGTGCCAGCAGTTACTCGCGGCAGAATGAAAAACTGTTTTTT
CDR3aa: CASSYSRQNEKLFF

j_gene: TRBJ2-5
len: 14
abundance: .
v_gene: TRBV7-9
d_gene: .
CDR3nt: TGTGCCAGCAGCTTAGGATTAGGGGTGGAGACCCAGTACTTC
CDR3aa: CASSLGLGVETQYF

j_gene: TRBJ2-2
len: 18
abundance: .
v_gene: TRBV5-1
d_gene: TRBD2
CDR3nt: TGCGCCAGCAGCCCCCCCACGGCTAGCGGGAGCAACACCGGGGAGCTGTTTTTT
CDR3aa: CASSPPTASGSNTGELFF

j_gene: TRBJ1-3
len: 13
abundance: .
v_gene: TRBV28
d_gene: .
CDR3nt: TGTGCCAGCAGTTTAACGGCTGGAAACACCATATATTTT
CDR3aa: CASSLTAGNTIYF

j_gene: TRBJ1-3
len: 16
abundance: .
v_gene: TRBV19
d_gene: .
CDR3nt: TGTGCCAGTGCAAATCAGGGGTCTACTTCTGGAAACACCATATATTTT
CDR3aa: CASANQGSTSGNTIYF

j_gene: TRBJ2-5
len: 16
abundance: .
v_gene: TRBV10-3
d_gene: TRBD1
CDR3nt: TGTGCCATCAGTGAGTCGGAACAGGGGGGACAAGAGACCCAGTACTTC
CDR3aa: CAISESEQGGQETQYF

j_gene: TRBJ2-6
len: 16
abundance: .
v_gene: TRBV28
d_gene: .
CDR3nt: TGTGCCAGCAGTTCCTGGACTATCTCTGGGGCCAACGTCCTGACTTTC
CDR3aa: CASSSWTISGANVLTF

j_gene: TRBJ2-6
len: 14
abundance: .
v_gene: TRBV9
d_gene: .
CDR3nt: TGTGCCAGCAGCCTCCTCTCTGGGGCCAACGTCCTGACTTTC
CDR3aa: CASSLLSGANVLTF

j_gene: TRBJ1-2
len: 15
abundance: .
v_gene: TRBV6-2/TRBV6-3
d_gene: .
CDR3nt: TGTGCCAGCAGTTACTCTCTGGGGGCGCTATATGGCTACACCTTC
CDR3aa: CASSYSLGALYGYTF

j_gene: TRBJ2-1
len: 12
abundance: .
v_gene: TRBV29-1
d_gene: .
CDR3nt: TGCAGCGTTGGGGACACTGGGAATGAGCAGTTCTTC
CDR3aa: CSVGDTGNEQFF

j_gene: TRBJ1-1
len: 19
abundance: .
v_gene: TRBV29-1
d_gene: TRBD1
CDR3nt: TGCAGCGTTATTCGGCTTGACAGGGGGGTACTCCTCTCGAACACTGAAGCTTTCTTT
CDR3aa: CSVIRLDRGVLLSNTEAFF